The rows below give T cell receptor beta chains drawn from one sample of a study of blood T cell repertoires in COVID-19. Sequenced by immunoSEQ multiplex PCR; TCRdb stores in-frame clones only, minus some. Of approximately 220,000 clones listed, around 85% are singletons. Sample: peripheral blood. Receptors were obtained from a woman between 45 and 65 years old with acute or convalescent COVID-19. Each CDR3 is given with its conserved first and last residue. The order of the fields is D gene, J gene, clone size, V gene, CDR3 DNA, CDR3 protein. The D gene is left open where the match is weak. Where a row states a size, it is once, few, many or the class of an expanded clone; other rows omit it.

D: NA; J: TRBJ2-1; size: NA; V: TRBV27; DNA: TGTGCCAGCAGTTTGGGGGGAGGCAATGAGCAGTTCTTC; CDR3: CASSLGGGNEQFF
D: TRBD2; J: TRBJ2-5; size: NA; V: TRBV5-1; DNA: TGCGCCAGCAGCGAATGGGGACTAGCGGGAGGAGGGGAAGAGACCCAGTACTTC; CDR3: CASSEWGLAGGGEETQYF
D: NA; J: TRBJ1-5; size: NA; V: TRBV9; DNA: TGTGCCAGCAGCTCACAGACGGGGGATAATCAGCCCCAGCATTTT; CDR3: CASSSQTGDNQPQHF
D: NA; J: TRBJ1-2; size: NA; V: TRBV19; DNA: TGTGCCAGTAGTATTAGGGCAGGGAACTATGGCTACACCTTC; CDR3: CASSIRAGNYGYTF
D: TRBD2; J: TRBJ2-5; size: once; V: TRBV6-1; DNA: TGTGCCAGCAGTGCCAGACTAGCGGGACTACAAGAGACCCAGTACTTC; CDR3: CASSARLAGLQETQYF
D: NA; J: TRBJ2-7; size: NA; V: TRBV5-1; DNA: TGCGCCAGCAGCTTGGGGCGGAGCTACGAGCAGTACTTC; CDR3: CASSLGRSYEQYF
D: NA; J: TRBJ2-3; size: NA; V: TRBV4-3; DNA: NA; CDR3: CASSQVASGSLHF
D: TRBD1; J: TRBJ1-1; size: few; V: TRBV6-2/TRBV6-3; DNA: TGTGCCAGCAGTTACCCGGGACAGGGGGCCACTGAAGCTTTCTTT; CDR3: CASSYPGQGATEAFF
D: TRBD2; J: TRBJ2-2; size: once; V: TRBV19; DNA: TGTGCCAGTAGTAGAGGGGGGCCAGCGGGAGGGGACACCGGGGAGCTGTTTTTT; CDR3: CASSRGGPAGGDTGELFF
D: NA; J: TRBJ1-2; size: NA; V: TRBV25-1; DNA: TGTGCCAGCCGGGGAGAGAGCCTGGGTAAAGGCTACACCTTC; CDR3: CASRGESLGKGYTF
D: NA; J: TRBJ1-2; size: NA; V: TRBV12-3/TRBV12-4; DNA: TGTGCCAGCAGTTTCCGGGGGAATGGCTACACCTTC; CDR3: CASSFRGNGYTF
D: NA; J: TRBJ2-5; size: few; V: TRBV7-6; DNA: TGTGCCAGCAGCGGCCGGGAAGAGACCCAGTACTTC; CDR3: CASSGREETQYF
D: NA; J: TRBJ1-3; size: NA; V: TRBV6-5; DNA: TGTGCCAGCAGGCCCGGGGGGCCTGGAAACACCATATATTTT; CDR3: CASRPGGPGNTIYF
D: NA; J: TRBJ2-2; size: NA; V: TRBV18; DNA: TGTGCCAGCTCACCACCGGCTGGGGCCGACACCGGGGAGCTGTTTTTT; CDR3: CASSPPAGADTGELFF
D: NA; J: TRBJ1-2; size: NA; V: TRBV30; DNA: TGTGCCTGGATTCCCCGGAGAACTCATGGCTACACCTTC; CDR3: CAWIPRRTHGYTF
D: NA; J: TRBJ2-1; size: NA; V: TRBV14; DNA: TGTGCCAGCAGCCTTAGTTTTACCCTTGATGAGCAGTTCTTC; CDR3: CASSLSFTLDEQFF
D: NA; J: TRBJ1-2; size: NA; V: TRBV6-5; DNA: TGTGCCAGCAGTTACTCGTATTCTAACTATGGCTACACCTTC; CDR3: CASSYSYSNYGYTF
D: NA; J: TRBJ1-1; size: NA; V: TRBV25-1; DNA: TGTGCCAGCAGCGCTGACGGGGGAGCGACTGAAGCTTTCTTT; CDR3: CASSADGGATEAFF
D: NA; J: TRBJ2-2; size: NA; V: TRBV9; DNA: TGTGCCAGCAGCGTTAGGGGAGGCAACACCGGGGAGCTGTTTTTT; CDR3: CASSVRGGNTGELFF
D: NA; J: TRBJ2-3; size: NA; V: TRBV11-3; DNA: TGTGCCAGCAGCATCACAGGCGCCTCAACAGATACGCAGTATTTT; CDR3: CASSITGASTDTQYF
D: NA; J: TRBJ2-7; size: NA; V: TRBV3-1/TRBV3-2; DNA: TGTGCCAGCAGCCAAGTCGACGGGGACTACGAGCAGTACTTC; CDR3: CASSQVDGDYEQYF
D: NA; J: TRBJ1-6; size: NA; V: TRBV21-1; DNA: TGTGCCAGCAGCAATCCCTTCCGTTCACCCCTCCACTTT; CDR3: CASSNPFRSPLHF
D: TRBD2; J: TRBJ2-7; size: NA; V: TRBV7-8; DNA: TGTGCCAGCAGCTTAGGGGCTAGCGGGAGAGTTTACGAGCAGTACTTC; CDR3: CASSLGASGRVYEQYF
D: NA; J: TRBJ1-5; size: NA; V: TRBV3-1/TRBV3-2; DNA: TGTGCCAGCAGCCCTTCCCAGGTACAGTGCAATCAGCCCCAGCATTTT; CDR3: CASSPSQVQCNQPQHF
D: TRBD2; J: TRBJ2-1; size: NA; V: TRBV7-6; DNA: TGTGCCAGCAGCCCCCGTAGCGGGGGGGCGATAAGCTCCTACAATGAGCAGTTCTTC; CDR3: CASSPRSGGAISSYNEQFF
D: TRBD1; J: TRBJ1-2; size: once; V: TRBV10-2; DNA: TGCGCCAGCAGTGAGCGGGGACAGGGGAACTATGGCTACACCTTC; CDR3: CASSERGQGNYGYTF
D: TRBD1; J: TRBJ1-4; size: NA; V: TRBV5-5; DNA: TGTGCCAGCAGCTTCGGACAGGGGAAGGAAAAACTGTTTTTT; CDR3: CASSFGQGKEKLFF
D: TRBD2; J: TRBJ2-7; size: NA; V: TRBV11-3; DNA: TGTGCCAGCAGCATGCCCCCAGCGGGGGGGCCGTACGAGCAGTACTTC; CDR3: CASSMPPAGGPYEQYF
D: TRBD2; J: TRBJ2-2; size: once; V: TRBV24-1; DNA: TGTGCCACCAATCGGAATCGAATTGAGAATTGTGGGGGGGGTACCGGGGAGCTGTTTTTT; CDR3: CATNRNRIENCGGGTGELFF
D: NA; J: TRBJ1-3; size: NA; V: TRBV19; DNA: TGTGCCACCATGTCGCGGGGGGAAAGCTCTGGAAACACCATATATTTT; CDR3: CATMSRGESSGNTIYF
D: NA; J: TRBJ2-2; size: NA; V: TRBV19; DNA: TGTGCCAGTAGTATGAAGCCATCTACCGGGGAGCTGTTTTTT; CDR3: CASSMKPSTGELFF
D: TRBD2; J: TRBJ2-1; size: NA; V: TRBV10-3; DNA: TGTGCCATCAGTCACGGGACTAGCGGGAGCACCTACAATGAGCAGTTCTTC; CDR3: CAISHGTSGSTYNEQFF
D: NA; J: TRBJ1-6; size: NA; V: TRBV7-8; DNA: TGTGCCAGCAGCTTAGCGCCGACAGTGCTTAATTCACCCCTCCACTTT; CDR3: CASSLAPTVLNSPLHF
D: NA; J: TRBJ1-3; size: NA; V: TRBV30; DNA: TGTGCCTGGAGGGATCCGGGGGCCATATATTTT; CDR3: CAWRDPGAIYF
D: TRBD2; J: TRBJ2-1; size: NA; V: TRBV6-2/TRBV6-3; DNA: TGTGCCAGCAGCCGACTAGCGGGGGGGCCTCGATACAATGAGCAGTTCTTC; CDR3: CASSRLAGGPRYNEQFF
D: TRBD2; J: TRBJ2-5; size: NA; V: TRBV11-3; DNA: TGTGCCAGCAGCTTTAGCGGGGGGGCCGTTCAAGAGACCCAGTACTTC; CDR3: CASSFSGGAVQETQYF
D: TRBD1; J: TRBJ2-7; size: NA; V: TRBV6-5; DNA: TGTGCCAGCACAGTGGTACAGGGGGCGGGGGAGCAGTACTTC; CDR3: CASTVVQGAGEQYF
D: NA; J: TRBJ1-4; size: few; V: TRBV15; DNA: TGTGCCACCAGCAGAGAAACAGAAAAACTGTTTTTT; CDR3: CATSRETEKLFF
D: TRBD1; J: TRBJ2-3; size: NA; V: TRBV2; DNA: TGTGCCAGCAGTCTACAGGGGTCTAGCACAGATACGCAGTATTTT; CDR3: CASSLQGSSTDTQYF
D: TRBD2; J: TRBJ2-1; size: NA; V: TRBV7-2; DNA: TGTGCCAGCAGCTTAGCAGGGACTAGCGGGCTCTACAATGAGCAGTTCTTC; CDR3: CASSLAGTSGLYNEQFF